This T cell receptor beta chain was retrieved from a study of cytomegalovirus exposure and HLA in healthy donors. General study results and limits: Most TCRs appeared rarely, but some public TCRs recurred in many donors. High specificity and sensitivity for cytomegalovirus status were reported for the classifier.

This CDR3 is 15 amino acids long. Germline V lookup: CDR1 MNHEY, CDR2 SVGAGI. Between the trimmed V and J ends, which lost 0 bases and 7 bases, there was a span of 13 bases. TCRdb's table, derived via immunoSEQ multiplex PCR, lists solely in-frame clones and lacks some. The sample contains a few hundred thousand clones, less than 95% of which appear only once. Note on this clone: Its antigen is not identified.

Source material: PBMCs. The clonotype originates from a woman aged 30 to 39 in good health and CMV-seronegative. The chain links TRBV6-5 to TRBJ1-5, with D tentatively TRBD1 (5 bases). The CDR3 here is CASSYSGQGYQPQHF. CDR3 sequence (DNA): TGTGCCAGCAGTTACTCTGGCCAGGGATACCAGCCCCAGCATTTT.